Presented here are 12 T cell receptor beta chains from one specimen sequenced in a study of T cells in women clearing cervical HPV infection. Only in-frame clones appear in the TCRdb table, and some are missing; sequencing was by immunoSEQ multiplex PCR. The listing contains about 22,000 clones. Sequenced sample: blood buffy coat. The receptor source for this set is a woman aged 18-70 years with a cervical HPV16 infection that either progressed to CIN3+ or cleared (not recorded which).

Comment on this clone: The read comes to an end 3 residues before the CDR3 does, leaving the germline J gene to fill in the end. This chain connects TRBV23-1 to TRBJ1-1, with 7 bases lining up with TRBD1. TRBV23-1 is classed as an ORF, of uncertain function. CDR3 length: 15 residues. The V and J ends lost 4 bases and 4 bases, in that order; junction bases with no gene match: 9. Here the CDR3 reads CASSRTGDGSTEAFF. CDR3 DNA (partial): TGCGCCAGCAGTCGCACAGGGGACGGGAGCACTGAA.

As for this clone: Coverage ceases 3 residues before the CDR3 finishes, and the germline J gene fills in the end. The J gene is TRBJ1-5, the V gene TRBV20-1, with 11 bases that match TRBD1. There are 16 residues in the CDR3. The V segment lost 3 bases and the J segment 2 bases; nucleotides outside the gene matches: 6. Germline V gives CDR1 DFQATT, CDR2 SNEGSKA (reference sequence). The CDR3 loop reads CSASRDRGFGNQPQHF. The sequenced CDR3 bases are TGCAGTGCTAGCCGGGACAGGGGGTTTGGCAATCAGCCC.

Turning to this clone: The CDR3 is cut off 3 residues early in the read; its end comes from the germline J gene. V is TRBV7-2 and J is TRBJ2-4; weak D call: TRBD1 (5 bases). The CDR3 totals 13 residues. Germline assignment: CDR1 SGHTA and CDR2 FQGNSA. The sequenced part of the CDR3 DNA is TGTGCCAGCAGCCCAGACAGTAACTATGGT. It codes for CASSPDSNYG. The complete CDR3 reads CASSPDSNYGQYF. Using reference TRBV7-2 and TRBJ2-4 for the parts outside the CDR3, the full variable domain is GAGVSQSPSNKVTEKGKDVELRCDPISGHTALYWYRQSLGQGLEFLIYFQGNSAPDKSGLPSDRFSAERTGGSVSTLTIQRTQQEDSAVYLCASSPDSNYGQYFGAGTRLSVL.

In regard to this clone: The read terminates 3 residues before the CDR3 end, so the remaining end is supplied by the germline J gene. The rearrangement links TRBV30 to TRBJ2-1; the match to TRBD2 covers 13 bases. CDR3 length: 20 residues. The germline gives CDR1 GTSNPN, CDR2 SVGIG (reference sequence). J gave up 2 bases and V 3 bases, and 16 bases lay outside the gene matches. The sequenced part of the CDR3 DNA is TGTGCCTGGAGAAAGCCGGGACTAGCGGGAAAAGCTCGGACCTACAATGAG. Its translation: CAWRKPGLAGKARTYNE. The entire CDR3 protein reads CAWRKPGLAGKARTYNEQFF.

As concerns this clone: Read coverage stops 3 residues before the CDR3 terminus; the germline J gene supplies the remainder. This chain links TRBV2 with TRBJ1-6; D may be TRBD1 (5 bases). Per the germline V gene, CDR1 is SNHLY and CDR2 is FYNNEI. V gave up 4 bases and J gave up 10 bases, with 20 bases separating them. The CDR3 contains 16 residues. Incomplete CDR3 DNA: TGTGCCAGCAGTGCGACACAGGCAGGCGGGGGATCACCC. This gives the protein CASSATQAGGGSP. The whole CDR3 protein is CASSATQAGGGSPLHF.

As regards this clone: The read ends 3 residues shy of where the CDR3 ends; the end is completed using the germline J gene. This chain uses TRBV7-7 with TRBJ2-5; a possible D gene is TRBD2 (6 bases). The CDR3 sequence is 17 residues long. CDR1 SSHAT and CDR2 FNYEAQ come from the germline V gene (reference sequence). Trimming pared 2 bases from V and 5 bases from J, leaving 21 bases between. CDR3 residues: CASSLLPPGRRVETQYF. CDR3 DNA, as far as it was read: TGTGCCAGCAGCTTACTGCCCCCGGGGAGGAGGGTCGAGACC.

As concerns this clone: From the germline J gene comes the end of the CDR3, since the read stops 3 residues before it. The chain combines TRBV2 with TRBJ2-7; TRBD2 agrees at 16 bases. Looked up from germline, CDR1 is SNHLY and CDR2 is FYNNEI. With V trimmed by 6 bases and J by 3 bases, 8 bases remained unmatched. This CDR3 spans 17 amino acids. CDR3: CASRPGLAGGEHYEQYF. The sequenced CDR3 bases are TGTGCCAGCAGACCGGGACTAGCGGGGGGGGAACACTACGAG.

As to this clone: The CDR3 end is not reached by the read, which stops 3 residues before it; the germline J gene fills it in. The rearrangement links TRBV12-3 or TRBV12-4 to TRBJ2-7, with TRBD2 matching 12 bases. This CDR3 spans 15 amino acids. V was pared by 5 bases and J by 3 bases, with 5 bases of the junction left unmatched. The sequenced part of the CDR3 DNA is TGTGCCAGCAGTGGTCCGACTAGCGGGAGCTACGAG. Protein: CASSGPTSGSYE. The entire CDR3 sequence reads CASSGPTSGSYEQYF.

With respect to this clone: The CDR3 is cut off 3 residues early in the read; its end comes from the germline J gene. The rearrangement uses TRBV7-2 and TRBJ1-2, with a tentative D call TRBD1 (6 bases). CDR3 length: 15 residues. Per the germline V gene, CDR1 is SGHTA and CDR2 is FQGNSA. CDR3 DNA, as far as it was read: TGTGCCAGCAGCACCCAGGGGAGCTCCTACAATGAC. It specifies CASSTQGSSYND. The complete CDR3 protein is CASSTQGSSYNDYTF.

With regard to this clone: The read is 3 residues too short to cover the CDR3 end, so that end is filled in from the germline J gene. This rearrangement joins TRBV20-1 to TRBJ2-4; 10 bases match TRBD1. Germline loops: CDR1 DFQATT, CDR2 SNEGSKA (reference sequence). CDR3 length equals 13 residues. The CDR3 DNA, read in part, is TGCAGTGCTGGACAGGGGGAGAACTATGGT. It is translated as CSAGQGENYG. The complete CDR3 reads CSAGQGENYGQYF.

With respect to this clone: Read data end 3 residues before the CDR3 end; the end is taken from the germline J gene. The V gene is TRBV7-7, the J gene TRBJ1-2, with a weak D call TRBD1 (5 bases). Germline CDR1 SSHAT, CDR2 FNYEAQ (reference sequence). CDR3 length: 15 amino acids. The CDR3 here is CASSPGLADTDRYTF. The DNA read from the CDR3 is TGTGCCAGCAGCCCCGGACTAGCGGACACAGATAGG.

In regard to this clone: The DNA ends 3 residues before the CDR3 does, and the rest of the CDR3 is filled in from the germline J gene. The chain combines TRBV4-2 with TRBJ2-3; the match to TRBD2 covers 14 bases. The CDR3 covers 18 residues. V was pared by 1 base and J by 5 bases, with 8 bases of the junction left unmatched. In germline, CDR1 is LGHNA, CDR2 YNFKEQ. The DNA read from the CDR3 is TGTGCCAGCAGCCAAGCTAGGCGTGGACTAGCGGGAGGAGATACG. It is translated as CASSQARRGLAGGDT. The full CDR3 sequence reads CASSQARRGLAGGDTQYF.